The text below deals with one T cell receptor (beta chain). This clonotype was recorded at least ten times. Its antigen target is currently unknown. Base-call qualities are not available, and no considerably larger clone is one nucleotide away. The time point label here, explained by the study, means: day 60 (about 2 months) after transplantation. Read against the paper, the sample's treatment or condition label means: allogeneic hematopoietic cell transplantation with graft depleted of TCRalphabeta T cells and CD19 B cells. The children who served as transplant recipients had been given grafts of TCRalphabeta/CD19-depleted allogeneic hematopoietic cells. The data were taken from a study of T-cell reconstitution after alpha-beta-depleted transplantation in children (dated by TCRdb to about 2016). Looking at the study overall: Using TCR repertoire profiling, the study followed T-cell immune reconstitution in a quantitative way in children after TCRalphabeta/CD19-depleted allogeneic hematopoietic cell transplantation.

The library was produced with PCR. The listed sequencing device is Illumina HiSeq 2500. TCR libraries were prepared with molecular barcoding, using unique molecular identifiers to normalize TCRbeta repertoire quantification. TCRdb handled the public reads itself, with Q25 trimming in fastp and clone calling in MiXCR, and kept productive beta chains. Rows with a matching CDR3 protein are joined into one entry that keeps the most common DNA and genes. This sample has around 25,000 distinct CDR3 sequences in its table, and about 18% of those were observed once. The top ten constitute about a third of the sample. Results the study describes overall, beyond this receptor: Apparently early alphabetaT-cell count recovery about two months after transplant reportedly relied on only several hundred rapidly expanded clones derived from non-depleted graft cells. In some patients, the high TCRbeta diversity seen at day 60 was put down to recipient T cells and intrathymic progenitors that had survived conditioning. Over the following months the frequencies of hyperexpanded clones went down, and after one year T-cell counts and TCRbeta diversity were mostly credited to newly produced T cells.

Sequencing was performed on PBMCs, mostly from graft donor cells, taken 60 days after TCRalphabeta/CD19-depleted stem cell transplant. The TCR originated in a male patient aged 2-15 years who had a stem cell transplant for acute lymphoblastic leukemia, so the T cells may come from the graft donor.

In nucleotide form, the sequence is TGTGCCAGCAACACGGGACAGGGGGTAGGGGAGACCCAGTACTTC. The encoded protein is CASNTGQGVGETQYF. The chain joins TRBV12-3 or TRBV12-4 to TRBJ2-5; TRBD1 aligns with 11 central bases. From its cysteine to its phenylalanine, the CDR3 spans 15 amino acids. This entry keeps only the CDR3 DNA: 45 bases, framed from base 1. The germline V end is reduced by 7 bases and the J end by 5 bases; junction bases left unmatched: 9.